A single sample is the source of the 22 T cell receptor beta chains below, sequenced in a study of blood T cell repertoires in COVID-19. Data came from immunoSEQ multiplex PCR; TCRdb stores just in-frame clones and leaves some out. There are about 300,000 clones in the sample; approximately 86% occur only once, and over 8% lies in the top ten. The sequenced sample was peripheral blood. The receptors were gathered from a man aged 18 to 30 with active or convalescent COVID-19.

The chain has TRBV5-6 and TRBJ1-1, with 8 nucleotides matching TRBD1. Trimming took 2 bases from V and 4 from J; bases not matched to a gene: 4. Germline loops: CDR1 SGHDT, CDR2 YYEEEE. The CDR3 is 14 residues long. As DNA, the CDR3 is TGTGCCAGCAGCTTCAACCAGGGGGCCACTGAAGCTTTCTTT. Amino acids: CASSFNQGATEAFF.

This chain connects TRBV2 to TRBJ2-7, with D perhaps matching TRBD1 (5 bases). The CDR3 totals 13 residues. The germline V gene has CDR1 SNHLY and CDR2 FYNNEI. The V end lost 2 bases, the J end lost 5 bases, and 10 bases lay between the germline ends. This CDR3 reads CASSERGPDEQYF. As DNA, the CDR3 is TGTGCCAGCAGTGAAAGGGGCCCAGACGAGCAGTACTTC.

The chain carries TRBV15 and TRBJ2-2; D is undetermined. Trimming removed 0 bases at V and 0 bases at J, with 11 bases between. CDR3 length: 17 amino acids. Germline V gives CDR1 LNHNV, CDR2 YYDKDF (reference sequence). The CDR3 DNA sequence: TGTGCCACCAGCAGAGATTCCGAGGAGCCGAACACCGGGGAGCTGTTTTTT. This codes for CATSRDSEEPNTGELFF.

The chain recombines TRBV10-3 with TRBJ1-2; 8 nucleotides line up with TRBD1. CDR1 and CDR2 (germline): ENHRY, SYGVKD. This CDR3 spans 16 amino acids. V shed 0 bases, J shed 0 bases, and the junction held 3 bases outside the gene matches. CDR3 coding DNA: TGTGCCATCAGTGAGTCGGGGACAGGAGCTAACTATGGCTACACCTTC. It translates to CAISESGTGANYGYTF.

This clone was counted between two and nine times. This sequence joins TRBV10-3 and TRBJ1-5; no definite D call. This CDR3 contains 15 residues. CDR1 is ENHRY and CDR2 is SYGVKD in the germline V gene. Between the trimmed V and J ends, which lost 2 bases and 0 bases, there was a span of 8 bases. In nucleotides, the CDR3 is TGTGCCATCAGTGAGGGAGGCGGTAGCAATCAGCCCCAGCATTTT. Protein product: CAISEGGGSNQPQHF.

This chain links TRBV10-3 with TRBJ2-1, with 7 bases fitting TRBD2. CDR3 length: 18 residues. CDR1 and CDR2 (germline): ENHRY, SYGVKD. V shed 2 bases, J shed 0 bases, and the junction held 10 bases outside the gene matches. The CDR3 reads CAISELAGAESSYNEQFF. The CDR3 DNA reads as TGTGCCATCAGTGAGCTGGCGGGAGCGGAAAGCTCCTACAATGAGCAGTTCTTC.

This chain uses TRBV6-1 with TRBJ2-1; 7 nucleotides match TRBD1. CDR1 MNHNS and CDR2 SASEGT come from the germline V gene. This CDR3 spans 15 amino acids. The V segment lost 0 bases and the J segment 2 bases; nucleotides outside the gene matches: 1. The CDR3 is CASSEAQGTYNEQFF. The CDR3 region has the DNA TGTGCCAGCAGTGAAGCACAGGGGACCTACAATGAGCAGTTCTTC.

J is TRBJ2-1 and V is TRBV29-1; 8 bases align to TRBD1. The CDR3 is made up of 15 amino acids. The germline CDR1 and CDR2 sequences are SQVTM and ANQGSEA. V shed 6 bases and J 0 bases; nucleotides not matched to a gene: 7. The CDR3 DNA is TGCAGCGTATCACAGGGGGGTAGCTCCTACAATGAGCAGTTCTTC. Encoded protein: CSVSQGGSSYNEQFF.

The CDR3 bases are TGTGCCAGCAGCCCAGGGGGACACATCCAAGAGACCCAGTACTTC. Translation gives CASSPGGHIQETQYF. The rearrangement uses TRBV3-1 (or the pseudogene TRBV3-2) and TRBJ2-5; 7 bases match TRBD1. CDR1 and CDR2 (germline): LGHDT, YNNKEL (reference sequence). Trimming removed 4 bases from V and 1 base from J; junction bases left unmatched: 6. This CDR3 is 15 amino acids long.

This clone was seen more than once but under ten times. The chain couples TRBV19 to TRBJ1-6; tentatively, D is TRBD1 (5 bases). Trimming took off 5 bases at V and 7 bases at J, with 12 bases between the two ends. Germline CDR1 and CDR2: LNHDA and SQIVND (reference sequence). The CDR3 has 14 amino acids. CDR3 bases: TGTGCCAGTAGTTTCGGGACTGCCAATTCACCCCTCCACTTT. Encoded protein: CASSFGTANSPLHF.

The chain is built from TRBV7-8 and TRBJ1-5; perhaps TRBD1 as D (5 bases). This CDR3 comprises 16 residues. Deletions cut 2 bases from V and 2 bases from J, with 13 bases between. CDR1 SGHVS and CDR2 FQNEAQ come from the germline V gene. This chain's CDR3 is CASSLSRWGGNQPQHF. DNA for the CDR3: TGTGCCAGCAGCTTATCACGGTGGGGGGGCAATCAGCCCCAGCATTTT.

A single count supports this clone. The CDR3: CASSYSTSGGKLSYNEQFF. The CDR3 DNA sequence: TGTGCCAGCAGTTACTCGACTAGCGGGGGAAAACTCTCCTACAATGAGCAGTTCTTC. The V and J genes are TRBV6-2 or TRBV6-3 and TRBJ2-1; 12 nucleotides line up with TRBD2. The germline V gene encodes CDR1 MNHEY and CDR2 SVGEGT. The CDR3 has 19 residues. With V trimmed by 0 bases and J by 0 bases, 6 bases remained unmatched.

This chain's CDR3 is CASSGAGGYGYTF. The DNA for the CDR3 is TGTGCCAGCAGTGGTGCAGGGGGCTATGGCTACACCTTC. This chain links TRBV2 with TRBJ1-2; 7 bases align to TRBD1. Germline CDR1 and CDR2: SNHLY and FYNNEI. The CDR3 totals 13 residues. V lost 4 bases, J lost 4 bases, and 3 bases stayed unmatched. Supplemented by reference TRBV2 and TRBJ1-2, the full variable domain reads EPEVTQTPSHQVTQMGQEVILRCVPISNHLYFYWYRQILGQKVEFLVSFYNNEISEKSEIFDDQFSVERPDGSNFTLKIRSTKLEDSAMYFCASSGAGGYGYTFGSGTRLTVV.

The chain links TRBV5-6 to TRBJ2-7, with 9 bases that match TRBD1. The junction had 5 bases not matched to a gene; V was cut back by 1 base and J by 3 bases. CDR1 SGHDT and CDR2 YYEEEE come from the germline V gene. The CDR3 loop spans 15 amino acids. The CDR3 region has the DNA TGTGCCAGCAGCTTGTCCTGGGACAGGGACTACGAGCAGTACTTC. Its translation is CASSLSWDRDYEQYF.

The chain couples TRBV24-1 to TRBJ2-1; 8 nucleotides agree with TRBD1. CDR3 length: 18 amino acids. The V segment lost 2 bases and the J segment 0 bases; nucleotides outside the gene matches: 8. Germline V lookup: CDR1 KGHDR, CDR2 SFDVKD. The CDR3 DNA follows: TGTGCCACCAGTGATTCTGGTGCCGGGACAGGCTCCTACAATGAGCAGTTCTTC. Its translation: CATSDSGAGTGSYNEQFF.

The V gene is TRBV27, the J gene TRBJ2-1; 7 positions agree with TRBD1. Trimming took 4 bases from V and 7 from J; bases not matched to a gene: 7. The CDR3 totals 14 residues. CDR1 and CDR2 (germline): MNHEY, SMNVEV (reference sequence). The CDR3 loop is CASSSYGTVNEQFF. CDR3 coding DNA: TGTGCCAGCAGTTCGTATGGGACAGTGAATGAGCAGTTCTTC.

This chain uses TRBV5-1 with TRBJ2-7; TRBD1 matches 7 bases. Germline CDR1 SGHRS, CDR2 YFSETQ. Losses at the gene ends were 0 bases for V and 5 bases for J; bases not matched to a gene: 5. The CDR3 length is 14 residues. CDR3 loop: CASSLGAGGNEQYF. In DNA, the CDR3 is TGCGCCAGCAGCTTGGGTGCAGGGGGTAACGAGCAGTACTTC.

The rearrangement uses TRBV21-1 and TRBJ1-1; the D call TRBD1 from the table was never checked on the DNA. TRBV21-1 is classified as a pseudogene. The CDR3 extends over 14 amino acids. This CDR3 reads CASSRWAQNTEAFF. In nucleotides, the CDR3 is TGTGCCAGCAGCAGATGGGCCCAGAACACTGAAGCTTTCTTT.

The CDR3, as DNA: TGCAGCGTCCCGGGGGCTTTCTTT. This sequence encodes CSVPGAFF. V gene TRBV29-1 combines with J gene TRBJ1-1; D ambiguous. Trimming shortened V by 6 bases and J by 11 bases, and 7 bases separated the two germline ends. Germline assignment: CDR1 SQVTM and CDR2 ANQGSEA. The CDR3 contains 8 residues.

This clone was recorded only once. The DNA for the CDR3 is TGTGCCAGCAGTTACCAGGACAGGGTTGGCAATCAGCCCCAGCATTTT. It is translated as CASSYQDRVGNQPQHF. V is TRBV6-6 and J is TRBJ1-5; 8 bases are shared with TRBD1. Germline loops: CDR1 MNHNY, CDR2 SVGAGI (reference sequence). V lost 2 bases, J lost 2 bases, and 5 bases stayed unmatched. The CDR3 sequence is 16 residues long.

The genes are TRBV18 and TRBJ2-7; 7 nucleotides align to TRBD2. The CDR3 length is 14 residues. Germline-derived CDR1 and CDR2 are KGHSH and LQKENI. V shed 3 bases and J 2 bases; nucleotides not matched to a gene: 4. For the CDR3, the DNA is TGTGCCAGCTCACCGGGGGGGAAAACCTACGAGCAGTACTTC. It specifies CASSPGGKTYEQYF.

This clone was counted between two and nine times. The rearrangement uses TRBV19 and TRBJ2-2; a weak D match, TRBD1 (6 bases). Germline values: CDR1 LNHDA, CDR2 SQIVND (reference sequence). There are 15 residues in the CDR3. The V and J ends lost 7 bases and 1 base respectively, with 13 bases between them. The CDR3 reads CASIPDSLNTGELFF. The CDR3 DNA is TGTGCCAGTATCCCGGACAGCCTGAACACCGGGGAGCTGTTTTTT.